The clone carrying this T cell receptor (beta chain) was detected many times. What it recognizes is unknown. This sample was included in a study of T-cell reconstitution after alpha-beta-depleted transplantation in children. General study results and limits: By one year post-transplant, T-cell counts and diversity largely arose from T cells that were newly produced. Expanded graft clones numbering several hundred reportedly gave rise to alpha-beta T cells about two months after transplant.

Preparation of the TCRbeta library involved a method that used unique molecular identifiers. TCRdb independently ran MiXCR on the PCR reads; one entry per CDR3 protein. The sample has around 190,000 distinct CDR3 sequences, roughly 7% seen once. Germline V CDR1 and CDR2: DFQATT, SNEGSKA (reference sequence). The CDR3 contains 9 residues. V lost 5 bases to trimming and J lost 5 bases, with 3 bases between them. The TCR sequence derives from a boy aged 2-15 years with acute lymphoblastic leukemia, due to receive a stem cell transplant. The material was PBMCs, obtained before TCRalphabeta/CD19-depleted stem cell transplant. This sequence joins TRBV20-1 and TRBJ2-5; D ambiguous. This CDR3 is CSAFETQYF. CDR3 sequence (DNA): TGCAGTGCTTTTGAGACCCAGTACTTC.